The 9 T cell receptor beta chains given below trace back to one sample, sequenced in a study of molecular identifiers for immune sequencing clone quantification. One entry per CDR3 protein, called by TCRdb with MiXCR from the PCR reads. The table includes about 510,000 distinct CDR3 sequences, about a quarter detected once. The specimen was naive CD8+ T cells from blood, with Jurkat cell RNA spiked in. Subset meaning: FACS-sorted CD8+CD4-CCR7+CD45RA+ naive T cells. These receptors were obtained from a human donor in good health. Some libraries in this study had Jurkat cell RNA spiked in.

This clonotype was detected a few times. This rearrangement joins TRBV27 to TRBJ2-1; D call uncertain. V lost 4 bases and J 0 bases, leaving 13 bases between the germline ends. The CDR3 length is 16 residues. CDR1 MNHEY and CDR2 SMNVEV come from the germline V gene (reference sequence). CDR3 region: CASSWDYDHSYNEQFF. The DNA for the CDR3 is TGTGCCAGCAGTTGGGATTATGATCACTCCTACAATGAGCAGTTCTTC.

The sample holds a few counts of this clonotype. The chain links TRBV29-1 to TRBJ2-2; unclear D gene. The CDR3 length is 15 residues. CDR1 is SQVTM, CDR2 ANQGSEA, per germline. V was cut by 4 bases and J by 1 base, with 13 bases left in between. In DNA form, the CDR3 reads TGCAGCGTTGCGGATCCACGTAAGAACACCGGGGAGCTGTTTTTT. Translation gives CSVADPRKNTGELFF.

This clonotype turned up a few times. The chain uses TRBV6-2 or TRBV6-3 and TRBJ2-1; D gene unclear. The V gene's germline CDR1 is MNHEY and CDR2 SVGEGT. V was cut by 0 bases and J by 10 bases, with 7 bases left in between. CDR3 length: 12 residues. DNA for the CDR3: TGTGCCAGCAGTTACTCGCGCGGCGAGCAGTTCTTC. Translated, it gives CASSYSRGEQFF.

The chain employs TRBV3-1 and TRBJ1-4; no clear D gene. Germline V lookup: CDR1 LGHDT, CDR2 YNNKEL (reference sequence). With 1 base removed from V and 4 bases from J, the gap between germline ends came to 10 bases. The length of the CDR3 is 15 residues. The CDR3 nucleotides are TGTGCCAGCAGCCAAGTGGCTTATTATAATGAAAAACTGTTTTTT. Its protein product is CASSQVAYYNEKLFF.

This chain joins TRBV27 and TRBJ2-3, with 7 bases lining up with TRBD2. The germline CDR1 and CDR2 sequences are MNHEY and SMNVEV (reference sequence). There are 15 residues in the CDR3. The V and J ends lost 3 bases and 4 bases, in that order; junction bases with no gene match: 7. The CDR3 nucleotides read TGTGCCAGCAGTTTGGAGACTAGCTCGGCAGATACGCAGTATTTT. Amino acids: CASSLETSSADTQYF.

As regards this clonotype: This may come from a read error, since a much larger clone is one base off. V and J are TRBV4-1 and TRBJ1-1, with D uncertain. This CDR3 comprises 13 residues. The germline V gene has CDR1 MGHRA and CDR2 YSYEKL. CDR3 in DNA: TGCACCAGCAGCCAAGCGGCACCAAGTGAAGCTTTCTTT. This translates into CTSSQAAPSEAFF.

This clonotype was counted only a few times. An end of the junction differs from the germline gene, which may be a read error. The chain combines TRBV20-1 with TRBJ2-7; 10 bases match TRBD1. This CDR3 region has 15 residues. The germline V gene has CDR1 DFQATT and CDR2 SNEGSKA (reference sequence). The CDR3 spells CSAGDGDRGFYEQYF. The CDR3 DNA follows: TGCAGTGCTGGAGACGGGGACAGGGGTTTTTACGAGCAGTACTTC.

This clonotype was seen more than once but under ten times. The CDR3 sequence: CASSQDDRFYEQYF. The CDR3 DNA reads as TGCGCCAGCAGCCAAGATGACAGGTTCTACGAGCAGTACTTC. The chain uses TRBV4-1 and TRBJ2-7, with D perhaps TRBD1 (6 bases). Looked up from germline, CDR1 is MGHRA and CDR2 is YSYEKL. CDR3 size: 14 residues. V lost 0 bases to trimming and J lost 3 bases, with 9 bases between them.

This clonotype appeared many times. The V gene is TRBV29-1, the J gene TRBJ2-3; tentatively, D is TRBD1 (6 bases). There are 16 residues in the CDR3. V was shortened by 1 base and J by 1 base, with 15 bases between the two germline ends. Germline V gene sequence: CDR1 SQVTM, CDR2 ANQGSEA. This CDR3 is CSVEVVQQGRTDTQYF. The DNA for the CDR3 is TGCAGCGTTGAAGTGGTTCAACAGGGACGCACAGATACGCAGTATTTT.